The 7 T cell receptor beta chains reported below all come from one sample, sequenced in a study of T cells in women clearing cervical HPV infection. Sequencing used immunoSEQ multiplex PCR; TCRdb keeps in-frame clones, though not all of them. The data include fewer than 25,000 clones; the top ten clones carry 4.5% to 6%. Input material: blood buffy coat. Receptors were obtained from a woman aged 18-70 years with a cervical HPV16 infection that either progressed to CIN3+ or cleared (not recorded which).

Remarks on this clone: The CDR3 end falls 3 residues outside the read, so it is completed with the germline J gene. This rearrangement joins TRBV20-1 to TRBJ1-5; D gene uncertain. This CDR3 is built from 12 residues. Germline CDR1 reads DFQATT; CDR2 reads SNEGSKA (reference sequence). Trimming removed 3 bases at V and 3 bases at J, with 6 bases between. The sequenced CDR3 bases are TGCAGTGCTAGGAGGCTCAATCAGCCC. Translating gives CSARRLNQP. The whole CDR3 protein reads CSARRLNQPQHF.

Note on this clone: The read ends 3 residues shy of where the CDR3 ends; the end is completed using the germline J gene. The genes are TRBV7-9 and TRBJ2-4; TRBD1 matches 10 bases. CDR1 is SEHNR and CDR2 is FQNEAQ in the germline V gene (reference sequence). The CDR3 consists of 14 residues. The CDR3 is CASRGTGANQPQYF. The covered CDR3 bases are TGTGCCAGCAGGGGGACAGGGGCTAATCAGCCT.

Of note for this clone: Read data end 3 residues before the CDR3 end; the end is taken from the germline J gene. This chain links TRBV7-9 with TRBJ1-2; TRBD1 might be the D (6 bases). CDR3 length equals 14 residues. CDR1 and CDR2 from the germline V gene are SEHNR and FQNEAQ (reference sequence). The CDR3 sequence: CASSLGGLYNDYTF. The DNA read from the CDR3 is TGTGCCAGCAGCTTAGGGGGGCTATACAATGAC.

The CDR3 sequence is CASSYLLVEKLFF. The part of the CDR3 DNA that was read is TGTGCCAGCAGTTATTTATTAGTTGAAAAA. The gene calls are TRBV2 and TRBJ1-4; unclear D gene. The read falls 3 residues short of the CDR3 end, and the missing part is taken from the germline J gene. V lost 5 bases to trimming and J lost 7 bases, with 11 bases between them. Germline CDR1 is SNHLY and CDR2 is FYNNEI. CDR3 length: 13 amino acids.

CDR3 DNA (partial): TGCGCCAGCAGCTTCGGACTGCGGGGGACCGGGGAG. Protein: CASSFGLRGTGE. The whole CDR3 reads CASSFGLRGTGELFF. The chain joins TRBV5-1 to TRBJ2-2; TRBD2 matches 7 bases. The CDR3 end falls 3 residues outside the read, so it is completed with the germline J gene. Germline loops: CDR1 SGHRS, CDR2 YFSETQ. V trimming: 2 bases; J trimming: 5 bases; junction bases outside the gene matches: 6. CDR3 length: 15 residues.

On this clone: The read comes to an end 3 residues before the CDR3 does, leaving the germline J gene to fill in the end. The V gene is TRBV19, the J gene TRBJ1-1; 7 positions match TRBD1. Germline CDR1 LNHDA, CDR2 SQIVND (reference sequence). The CDR3 loop spans 17 amino acids. V shed 0 bases, J shed 0 bases, and the junction held 7 bases outside the gene matches. The sequenced part of the CDR3 DNA is TGTGCCAGTAGTATAGAGTTTACAGGGGCCATGAACACTGAA. This encodes CASSIEFTGAMNTE. The complete CDR3 sequence is CASSIEFTGAMNTEAFF.

Concerning this clone: The read terminates 3 residues ahead of where the CDR3 ends, so the germline J gene completes it. This chain links TRBV7-3 with TRBJ2-3; D remains unclear. From germline, CDR1 is SGHTA and CDR2 FQGTGA. The CDR3 extends over 15 amino acids. The sequenced part of the CDR3 DNA is TGTGCCAGCAGCCAACACAGCATTGGTCAAGAGACG. Protein product: CASSQHSIGQET. The full CDR3 is CASSQHSIGQETQYF.